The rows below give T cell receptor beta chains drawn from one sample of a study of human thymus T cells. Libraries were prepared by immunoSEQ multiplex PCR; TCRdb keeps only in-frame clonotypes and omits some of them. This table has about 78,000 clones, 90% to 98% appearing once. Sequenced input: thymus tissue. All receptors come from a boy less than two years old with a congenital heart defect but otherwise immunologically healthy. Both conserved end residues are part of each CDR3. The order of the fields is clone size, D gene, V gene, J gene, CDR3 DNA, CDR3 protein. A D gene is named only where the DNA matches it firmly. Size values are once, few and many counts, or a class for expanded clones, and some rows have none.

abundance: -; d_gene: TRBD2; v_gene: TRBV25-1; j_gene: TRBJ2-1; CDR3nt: TGTGCCAGCAGTGACCAGGGGACTAGCGGATACAATGAGCAGTTCTTC; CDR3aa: CASSDQGTSGYNEQFF
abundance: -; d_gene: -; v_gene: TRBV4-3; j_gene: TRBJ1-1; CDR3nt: TGCGCCAGCAGCGAATCGGGGGAGAGCACTGAAGCTTTCTTT; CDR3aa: CASSESGESTEAFF
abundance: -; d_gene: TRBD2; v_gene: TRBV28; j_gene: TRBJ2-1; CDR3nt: TGTGCCAGCAGTTTAACCAGCGGGAGGTTAAATGAGCAGTTCTTC; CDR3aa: CASSLTSGRLNEQFF
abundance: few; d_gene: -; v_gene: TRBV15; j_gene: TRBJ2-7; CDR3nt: TGTGCCACCAGCAGATTTCGGATGGGGGACACCTACGAGCAGTACTTC; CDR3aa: CATSRFRMGDTYEQYF
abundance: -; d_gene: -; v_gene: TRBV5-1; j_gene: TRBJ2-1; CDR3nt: TGCGCCAGCAGCTGTAGCCGGGGACCGGAGGACAATGAGCAGTTCTTC; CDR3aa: CASSCSRGPEDNEQFF
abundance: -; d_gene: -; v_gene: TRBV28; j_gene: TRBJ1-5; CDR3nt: TGTGCCAGCAGTTTTATCCCGAGCAATCAGCCCCAGCATTTT; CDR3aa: CASSFIPSNQPQHF
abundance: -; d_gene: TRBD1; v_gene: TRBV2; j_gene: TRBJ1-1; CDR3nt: TGTGCCAGCAGTGAAGGACAGGGGCTCACTGAAGCTTTCTTT; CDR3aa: CASSEGQGLTEAFF
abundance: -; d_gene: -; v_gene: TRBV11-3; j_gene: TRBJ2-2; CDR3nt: TGTGCCAGCAGCTTAGAGACCGGGGAGCTGTTTTTT; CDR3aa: CASSLETGELFF
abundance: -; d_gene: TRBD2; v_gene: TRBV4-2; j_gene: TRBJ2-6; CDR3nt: TGTGCCAGCAGCCATGGAGAAAGACTAGCCCCTGGGGCCAACGTCCTGACTTTC; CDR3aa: CASSHGERLAPGANVLTF
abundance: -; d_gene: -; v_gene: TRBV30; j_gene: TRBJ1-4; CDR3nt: TGTGCCTGGAGTGTACCGATTTTGGGGGGACCTACAACTAATGAAAAACTGTTTTTT; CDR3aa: CAWSVPILGGPTTNEKLFF
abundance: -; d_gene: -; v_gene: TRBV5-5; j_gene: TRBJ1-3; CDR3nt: TGTGCCAGCAGCCCCTTTTTCTCTGGAAACACCATATATTTT; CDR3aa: CASSPFFSGNTIYF
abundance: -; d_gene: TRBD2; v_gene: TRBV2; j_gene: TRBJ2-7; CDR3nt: TGTGCCAGCAGACTGGGACAGGGAAAGGGACTAGCGGCCTACGAGCAGTACTTC; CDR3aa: CASRLGQGKGLAAYEQYF
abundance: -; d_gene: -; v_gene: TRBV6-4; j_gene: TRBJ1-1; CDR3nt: TGTGCCAGCAGTGAAACGGGACGCGCTGAAGCTTTCTTT; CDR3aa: CASSETGRAEAFF
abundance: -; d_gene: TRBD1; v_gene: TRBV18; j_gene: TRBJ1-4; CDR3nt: TGTGCCAGCTCACACCCGGGACAGGTTAATGAAAAACTGTTTTTT; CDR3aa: CASSHPGQVNEKLFF
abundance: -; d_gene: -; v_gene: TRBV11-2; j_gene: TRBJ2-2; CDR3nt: TGTGCCAGCAGCTTAGTGGTATCTTTGGTTAGACACACCGGGGAGCTGTTTTTT; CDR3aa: CASSLVVSLVRHTGELFF
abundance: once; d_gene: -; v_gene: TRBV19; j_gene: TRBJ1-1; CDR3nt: TGTGCCAGTAGTAGGAGGAGACTTGACTCGAACACTGAAGCTTTCTTT; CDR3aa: CASSRRRLDSNTEAFF
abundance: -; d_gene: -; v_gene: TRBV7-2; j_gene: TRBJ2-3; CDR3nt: TGTGCCAGCAGCTCGATCGACCGCGGGCCCACAGATACGCAGTATTTT; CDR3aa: CASSSIDRGPTDTQYF
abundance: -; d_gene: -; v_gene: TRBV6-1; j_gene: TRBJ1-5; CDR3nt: TGTGCCAGCAGTAAAGATAACCGGGTCTTAAGCAATCAGCCCCAGCATTTT; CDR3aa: CASSKDNRVLSNQPQHF
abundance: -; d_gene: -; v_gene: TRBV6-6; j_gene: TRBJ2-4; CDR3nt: TGTGCCAGCAGTCCACAGGGGGGGTCCAAAAACATTCAGTACTTC; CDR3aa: CASSPQGGSKNIQYF
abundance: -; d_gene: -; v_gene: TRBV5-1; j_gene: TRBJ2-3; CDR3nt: TGCGCCAGCAGCTTCCTATTCACAGATACGCAGTATTTT; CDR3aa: CASSFLFTDTQYF
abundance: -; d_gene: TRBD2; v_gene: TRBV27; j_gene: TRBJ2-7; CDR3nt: TGTGCCAGCAGTCTCCGGAGCCGGGGAGGGTCCTACGAGCAGTACTTC; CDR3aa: CASSLRSRGGSYEQYF
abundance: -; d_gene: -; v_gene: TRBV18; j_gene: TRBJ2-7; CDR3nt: TGTGCCAGCTCACCTAAACGGGACACGGGCTACGAGCAGTACTTC; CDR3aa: CASSPKRDTGYEQYF
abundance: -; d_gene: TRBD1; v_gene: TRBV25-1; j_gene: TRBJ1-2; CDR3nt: TGTGCCAGCAGAAAGGGACAGGGTGCTTACACCTTC; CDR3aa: CASRKGQGAYTF
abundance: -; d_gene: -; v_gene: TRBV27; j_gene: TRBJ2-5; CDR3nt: TGTGCCAGCAGTTTAATATCAAACCGGGTAGGGACCCAGTACTTC; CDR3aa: CASSLISNRVGTQYF
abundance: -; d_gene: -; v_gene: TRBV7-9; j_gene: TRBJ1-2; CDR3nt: TGTGCCAGCACCCAAAGTGGGCGCGAGGTGGTCAACTGTGGCTACACCTTC; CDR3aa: CASTQSGREVVNCGYTF
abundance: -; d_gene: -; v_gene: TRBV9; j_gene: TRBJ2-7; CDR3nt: TGTGCCAGCAGCGTAGGAGTGGCCTACGAGCAGTACTTC; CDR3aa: CASSVGVAYEQYF
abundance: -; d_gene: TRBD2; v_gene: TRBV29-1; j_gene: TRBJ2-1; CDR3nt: TGCAGCGTTCGGGTAAAGGACAGGGGCCGGACTAGCGGGAGGGCCAACAATGAGCAGTTCTTC; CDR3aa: CSVRVKDRGRTSGRANNEQFF